This T cell receptor (beta chain) was recovered during a study of T cells in Graves' hyperthyroidism and ophthalmopathy. Study findings and constraints: Clonotypes that were expanded in thyroid above 0.001 mostly appeared in blood too. Stable hyperthyroidism was separated from ophthalmopathy by a model based on 13 V-J features. Ophthalmopathy, which appeared later, was predicted by the model a median roughly 6.5 months before onset.

This CDR3 is built from 18 residues. Germline trimming cut 0 bases from V and 2 bases from J; bases unmatched to any gene: 5. Germline lookup yields CDR1 SGHAT and CDR2 FQNNGV. Lactation, pregnancy, other autoimmune disease or uncontrolled infection led to exclusion of patients. Amplified TCR beta CDR3 regions came from RNA transcripts. HTBI primers were the set used in a first-round RT-PCR of the TCR CDR3. TCRdb reprocessed the multiplex PCR reads via MiXCR and lists one record per CDR3 protein. Of 500,000 to 650,000 distinct CDR3 sequences in the sample, 14% were seen once. This clonotype was counted ten times or more. The antigen is unknown.

This chain connects TRBV11-2 to TRBJ2-2; 11 bases are a match to TRBD2. This TCR was sampled from a woman aged 50 to 60 with Graves' ophthalmopathy. Sequenced input: blood. The CDR3 DNA sequence: TGTGCCAGCAGCTTAGAACAGGGACTAGCGGATAACACCGGGGAGCTGTTTTTT. Its protein product is CASSLEQGLADNTGELFF.